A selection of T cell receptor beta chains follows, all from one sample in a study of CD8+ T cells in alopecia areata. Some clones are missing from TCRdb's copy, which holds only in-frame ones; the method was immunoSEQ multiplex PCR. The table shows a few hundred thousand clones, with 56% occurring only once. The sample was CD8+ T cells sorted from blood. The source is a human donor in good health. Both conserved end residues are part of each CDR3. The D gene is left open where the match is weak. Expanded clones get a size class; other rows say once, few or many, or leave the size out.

CDR3 DNA: TGTGCCAGCAGCCAAGGCCACGAGCAGTACTTC; CDR3 protein: CASSQGHEQYF; J gene: TRBJ2-7; clone size: few; D gene: -; V gene: TRBV9
CDR3 DNA: TGTGCCAGCAGTTACTCGTCCGTTGGAAACACCATATATTTT; CDR3 protein: CASSYSSVGNTIYF; J gene: TRBJ1-3; clone size: -; D gene: -; V gene: TRBV6-5
CDR3 DNA: TGTGCCAGCAGCCAAGAGTTCGCTTATAGCAATCAGCCCCAGCATTTT; CDR3 protein: CASSQEFAYSNQPQHF; J gene: TRBJ1-5; clone size: once; D gene: -; V gene: TRBV4-2
CDR3 DNA: TGTGCCAGCAGCGTAGGTGGGGGCGCTGATGGCTACACCTTC; CDR3 protein: CASSVGGGADGYTF; J gene: TRBJ1-2; clone size: -; D gene: -; V gene: TRBV9
CDR3 DNA: TGCAGCGTTGAGGCCGTGGGGGGCGGGAACACTGAAGCTTTCTTT; CDR3 protein: CSVEAVGGGNTEAFF; J gene: TRBJ1-1; clone size: -; D gene: -; V gene: TRBV29-1
CDR3 DNA: TGTGCCAGCAGCAATGGACTGAACACCGGGGAGCTGTTTTTT; CDR3 protein: CASSNGLNTGELFF; J gene: TRBJ2-2; clone size: -; D gene: -; V gene: TRBV27
CDR3 DNA: TGTGCCAGCAGTGAAGGGGCAGGGCCGAATGAAGCTTTCTTT; CDR3 protein: CASSEGAGPNEAFF; J gene: TRBJ1-1; clone size: -; D gene: -; V gene: TRBV25-1
CDR3 DNA: TGTGCCAGCAGTGGGCGGGGGGGGCCAGAGACCCAGTACTTC; CDR3 protein: CASSGRGGPETQYF; J gene: TRBJ2-5; clone size: -; D gene: TRBD2; V gene: TRBV2
CDR3 DNA: TGTGCCAGCAGCCCTAGGGACAGGGTATTCTATGGCTACACCTTC; CDR3 protein: CASSPRDRVFYGYTF; J gene: TRBJ1-2; clone size: -; D gene: TRBD1; V gene: TRBV7-2
CDR3 DNA: TGTGCCAGCAGCTTAGCACAGGGGGCGCACGAGCAGTACTTC; CDR3 protein: CASSLAQGAHEQYF; J gene: TRBJ2-7; clone size: few; D gene: TRBD1; V gene: TRBV7-6
CDR3 DNA: TGTGCCAGCAGCCGAGTGAGGGCTGGGGCCAACGTCCTGACTTTC; CDR3 protein: CASSRVRAGANVLTF; J gene: TRBJ2-6; clone size: few; D gene: -; V gene: TRBV7-8
CDR3 DNA: TGCGCCAGCAGCTTGGAGGAAGGGACAGACACTGAAGCTTTCTTT; CDR3 protein: CASSLEEGTDTEAFF; J gene: TRBJ1-1; clone size: -; D gene: TRBD1; V gene: TRBV5-1
CDR3 DNA: TGTGCCAGCAGTTTATCGAACGGCAGGGGGGCTTTCTTT; CDR3 protein: CASSLSNGRGAFF; J gene: TRBJ1-1; clone size: -; D gene: TRBD1; V gene: TRBV27
CDR3 DNA: TGCGCCAGCAGCTTAGGGCAGGAGCACCAAGAGACCCAGTACTTC; CDR3 protein: CASSLGQEHQETQYF; J gene: TRBJ2-5; clone size: -; D gene: -; V gene: TRBV5-1
CDR3 DNA: TGTGCCAGCAGCACGACAGGGATGTACGAGCAGTACTTC; CDR3 protein: CASSTTGMYEQYF; J gene: TRBJ2-7; clone size: -; D gene: TRBD1; V gene: TRBV4-2
CDR3 DNA: TGCGCCAGCAGCCAGGTGGGACAGCTATACGAGCAGTACTTC; CDR3 protein: CASSQVGQLYEQYF; J gene: TRBJ2-7; clone size: -; D gene: TRBD1; V gene: TRBV5-1
CDR3 DNA: TGTGCCAGCAGCTTAGGGATCCGGGAGGATGAGCAGTTCTTC; CDR3 protein: CASSLGIREDEQFF; J gene: TRBJ2-1; clone size: few; D gene: TRBD2; V gene: TRBV7-9
CDR3 DNA: TGTGCCAGCAGCTTAGGTACTTACAATGAGCAGTTCTTC; CDR3 protein: CASSLGTYNEQFF; J gene: TRBJ2-1; clone size: few; D gene: -; V gene: TRBV11-2
CDR3 DNA: TGCGCCAGCAGCCAATTCCTAGCGGTCAATGAGCAGTTCTTC; CDR3 protein: CASSQFLAVNEQFF; J gene: TRBJ2-1; clone size: -; D gene: TRBD2; V gene: TRBV4-1
CDR3 DNA: TGCACCAGCAGCCAAGCCCGCCCCGGGGGGGGGTATGAGCAGTTCTTC; CDR3 protein: CTSSQARPGGGYEQFF; J gene: TRBJ2-1; clone size: -; D gene: -; V gene: TRBV1
CDR3 DNA: TGTGCCAGCAGCGCAGGGACCCTAGGAGAGACCCAGTACTTC; CDR3 protein: CASSAGTLGETQYF; J gene: TRBJ2-5; clone size: few; D gene: -; V gene: TRBV21-1
CDR3 DNA: TGCGCCAGCAGCCACGGACAGGGCGCCTACGAGCAGTACTTC; CDR3 protein: CASSHGQGAYEQYF; J gene: TRBJ2-7; clone size: -; D gene: TRBD1; V gene: TRBV5-1
CDR3 DNA: TGTGCCACCAGCAGAAGACGCCAAGAGACCCAGTACTTC; CDR3 protein: CATSRRRQETQYF; J gene: TRBJ2-5; clone size: few; D gene: -; V gene: TRBV15
CDR3 DNA: TGTGCCTGGACTACCAGAAGCTCCTACAATGAGCAGTTCTTC; CDR3 protein: CAWTTRSSYNEQFF; J gene: TRBJ2-1; clone size: few; D gene: -; V gene: TRBV30
CDR3 DNA: TGTGCCAGCAGTGCCTCCGAGGGCTCTGGGGCCAACGTCCTGACTTTC; CDR3 protein: CASSASEGSGANVLTF; J gene: TRBJ2-6; clone size: medium-sized; D gene: -; V gene: TRBV6-1
CDR3 DNA: TGCGCCAGCAGCCAAGGTCAAGGAGCTTTCTTT; CDR3 protein: CASSQGQGAFF; J gene: TRBJ1-1; clone size: -; D gene: -; V gene: TRBV4-1
CDR3 DNA: TGTGCCAGCACCTACGGGAATTCACCCCTCCACTTT; CDR3 protein: CASTYGNSPLHF; J gene: TRBJ1-6; clone size: few; D gene: -; V gene: TRBV27
CDR3 DNA: TGTGCCAGCAGCACACCCCCCACCTACGAGCAGTACTTC; CDR3 protein: CASSTPPTYEQYF; J gene: TRBJ2-7; clone size: -; D gene: -; V gene: TRBV6-5
CDR3 DNA: TGTGCCTGGAGTGTGTGGAGCTCCTATAATTCACCCCTCCACTTT; CDR3 protein: CAWSVWSSYNSPLHF; J gene: TRBJ1-6; clone size: -; D gene: -; V gene: TRBV30
CDR3 DNA: TGTGCCAGCAGCTTGGGCGGACTTTCCGCCCCGGATACGCAGTATTTT; CDR3 protein: CASSLGGLSAPDTQYF; J gene: TRBJ2-3; clone size: -; D gene: -; V gene: TRBV5-6
CDR3 DNA: TGCAGCGTCGAGGGGGTAGCGGGGCACAATGAGCAGTTCTTC; CDR3 protein: CSVEGVAGHNEQFF; J gene: TRBJ2-1; clone size: few; D gene: TRBD2; V gene: TRBV29-1
CDR3 DNA: TGTGCCAGTAGTCCTCAGGGAAATGAGCAGTTCTTC; CDR3 protein: CASSPQGNEQFF; J gene: TRBJ2-1; clone size: -; D gene: -; V gene: TRBV19